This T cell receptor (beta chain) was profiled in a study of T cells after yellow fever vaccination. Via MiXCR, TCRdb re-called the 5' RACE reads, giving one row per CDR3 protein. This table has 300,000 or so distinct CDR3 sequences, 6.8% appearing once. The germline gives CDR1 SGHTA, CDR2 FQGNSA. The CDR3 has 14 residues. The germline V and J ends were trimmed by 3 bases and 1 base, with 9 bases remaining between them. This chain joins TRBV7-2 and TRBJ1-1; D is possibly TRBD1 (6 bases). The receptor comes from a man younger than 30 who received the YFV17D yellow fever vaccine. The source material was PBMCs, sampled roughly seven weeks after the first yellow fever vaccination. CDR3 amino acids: CASSFAGQNTEAFF. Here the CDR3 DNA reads TGTGCCAGCAGCTTTGCGGGACAGAACACTGAAGCTTTCTTT.